The 32 T cell receptor beta chains in this list originate from one sample, sequenced in a study of blood T cell repertoires in COVID-19. Profiling relied on immunoSEQ multiplex PCR, and the TCRdb table lists in-frame clones only, not all of them. The sample comprises just under 85,000 clones, around 82% of which are singletons, and more than 15% rests with the top ten. The sequenced material came from peripheral blood. These receptors all stem from a woman aged 60-75 years with acute or convalescent COVID-19.

The chain employs TRBV29-1 and TRBJ2-7; 9 nucleotides agree with TRBD2. V was pared by 5 bases and J by 2 bases, with 7 bases of the junction left unmatched. The length of the CDR3 is 14 residues. CDR1 SQVTM and CDR2 ANQGSEA come from the germline V gene. The CDR3 loop is CSVQGGTSTYEQYF. CDR3 coding DNA: TGCAGCGTTCAAGGCGGGACTAGCACCTACGAGCAGTACTTC.

J is TRBJ1-2 and V is TRBV7-3; the D is unclear. Between the trimmed V and J ends, which lost 5 bases and 4 bases, there was a span of 11 bases. Germline CDR1 and CDR2: SGHTA and FQGTGA. CDR3 length equals 13 residues. This CDR3 reads CASSPDGIYGYTF. Here the CDR3 DNA reads TGTGCCAGCAGCCCGGACGGGATCTATGGCTACACCTTC.

The chain is built from TRBV19 and TRBJ2-1; D may be TRBD2 (6 bases). Looked up from germline, CDR1 is LNHDA and CDR2 is SQIVND (reference sequence). V lost 2 bases and J 1 base, leaving 9 bases between the germline ends. This CDR3 has 15 residues. The CDR3 loop reads CASSIPGRSYNEQFF. The CDR3 DNA reads TGTGCCAGTAGTATACCGGGGAGGTCCTACAATGAGCAGTTCTTC.

This chain uses TRBV7-9 with TRBJ2-3, with a weak D call TRBD2 (5 bases). The CDR3 has 14 amino acids. The germline CDR1 and CDR2 sequences are SEHNR and FQNEAQ (reference sequence). V was pared by 1 base and J by 2 bases, with 7 bases between. This chain's CDR3 is CASSLGGITDTQYF. DNA for the CDR3: TGTGCCAGCAGCTTAGGAGGGATCACAGATACGCAGTATTTT. The whole variable domain, remainder taken from reference TRBV7-9 and TRBJ2-3, is DTGVSQNPRHKITKRGQNVTFRCDPISEHNRLYWYRQTLGQGPEFLTYFQNEAQLEKSRLLSDRFSAERPKGSFSTLEIQRTEQGDSAMYLCASSLGGITDTQYFGPGTRLTVL.

V and J are TRBV15 and TRBJ2-1; TRBD2 is a possible D gene (7 bases). Germline V CDR1 and CDR2: LNHNV, YYDKDF (reference sequence). Trimming stripped 4 bases from V and 6 bases from J, with 16 bases between. The CDR3 sequence is 15 residues long. This chain's CDR3 is CATSTRGGSSNEQFF. The CDR3 DNA follows: TGTGCCACCAGCACCCGCGGGGGCTCCAGCAATGAGCAGTTCTTC.

The chain has TRBV29-1 and TRBJ2-7, with D possibly TRBD2 on 6 matching bases. The ends were cut back, 6 bases at V and 4 bases at J, with 19 bases in the middle. Germline values: CDR1 SQVTM, CDR2 ANQGSEA. The CDR3 has 14 residues. This chain's CDR3 is CSVRGRQGNYEQYF. The CDR3 nucleotides are TGCAGCGTCCGGGGGAGGCAGGGCAATTACGAGCAGTACTTC.

As for this clone: The same CDR3 is also encoded by other DNA sequences in this sample. The chain employs TRBV24-1 and TRBJ2-2; a possible D gene is TRBD1 (6 bases). CDR3 size: 12 residues. V dropped 7 bases and J dropped 8 bases, with 10 bases sitting between them. The germline V gene encodes CDR1 KGHDR and CDR2 SFDVKD. CDR3 loop: CATRQGIGELFF. The CDR3 nucleotides read TGTGCCACCAGACAGGGAATTGGGGAGCTGTTTTTT.

The chain combines TRBV7-2 with TRBJ2-1; D is perhaps TRBD1 (5 bases). Germline loops: CDR1 SGHTA, CDR2 FQGNSA. The length of the CDR3 is 15 residues. V was trimmed by 2 bases and J by 4 bases, leaving 12 bases between them. CDR3 in amino acids: CASSLQGLSYNEQFF. The CDR3 DNA reads TGTGCCAGCAGCTTACAGGGCCTCTCATACAATGAGCAGTTCTTC.

The rearrangement links TRBV2 to TRBJ1-6; maybe TRBD1 (5 bases). The CDR3 is made up of 15 amino acids. CDR1 and CDR2 (germline): SNHLY, FYNNEI. Trimming cost V 2 bases and J 7 bases, with 12 bases left between them. CDR3: CASSEYQGLNSPLHF. For the CDR3, the DNA is TGTGCCAGCAGTGAATATCAGGGTTTGAATTCACCCCTCCACTTT.

The chain carries TRBV28 and TRBJ1-2, with D uncertain. V gave up 5 bases and J gave up 8 bases, with 9 bases separating them. The CDR3 is made up of 11 amino acids. Germline assignment: CDR1 MDHEN and CDR2 SYDVKM. CDR3 region: CASSPVEGYTF. The CDR3 DNA reads TGTGCCAGCAGTCCCGTGGAGGGCTACACCTTC.

The genes are TRBV24-1 and TRBJ2-3, with D unclear. Per the germline V gene, CDR1 is KGHDR and CDR2 is SFDVKD. The CDR3 is 13 residues long. The V and J ends lost 3 bases and 7 bases respectively, with 10 bases between them. CDR3 sequence reads: CATSDPLLYTQYF. The CDR3 bases are TGTGCCACCAGTGATCCCCTTTTATATACGCAGTATTTT.

The CDR3 here is CASKMSGIHEQYF. The CDR3 DNA follows: TGTGCCAGTAAGATGTCGGGTATCCACGAGCAGTACTTC. The chain uses TRBV19 and TRBJ2-7, with D hard to call. The germline V and J ends were trimmed by 7 bases and 5 bases, with 15 bases remaining between them. Germline values: CDR1 LNHDA, CDR2 SQIVND (reference sequence). The CDR3 spans 13 residues. Supplemented by reference TRBV19 and TRBJ2-7, the full variable domain reads DGGITQSPKYLFRKEGQNVTLSCEQNLNHDAMYWYRQDPGQGLRLIYYSQIVNDFQKGDIAEGYSVSREKKESFPLTVTSAQKNPTAFYLCASKMSGIHEQYFGPGTRLTVT.

This clone was observed once. V and J are TRBV30 and TRBJ1-2; 7 bases map to TRBD1. With 0 bases clipped from V and 6 bases from J, the junction kept 7 bases outside the gene matches. Germline V lookup: CDR1 GTSNPN, CDR2 SVGIG (reference sequence). This CDR3 has 14 residues. CDR3 loop: CAWSVVRGLNGYTF. In DNA, the CDR3 is TGTGCCTGGAGTGTAGTGAGGGGGCTTAATGGCTACACCTTC.

V gene TRBV5-6 combines with J gene TRBJ1-5, with TRBD1 matching 9 bases. This CDR3 spans 16 amino acids. The trim removed 0 bases at V and 1 base at J, leaving 2 bases unmatched. CDR1 is SGHDT and CDR2 is YYEEEE in the germline V gene. The CDR3 coding sequence is TGTGCCAGCAGCTTGGGAGGGACAGGGAGCAATCAGCCCCAGCATTTT. Translating gives CASSLGGTGSNQPQHF.

The chain employs TRBV29-1 and TRBJ2-7; 11 nucleotides agree with TRBD2. CDR3 length equals 12 residues. V shed 3 bases and J 12 bases; nucleotides not matched to a gene: 7. Germline V gene data show CDR1 as SQVTM and CDR2 as ANQGSEA. CDR3 protein: CSVETSGTGSYF. CDR3 coding DNA: TGCAGCGTTGAGACTAGCGGGACGGGCTCGTACTTC.

The chain uses TRBV7-9 and TRBJ1-2; D is unresolved. CDR3 length: 15 amino acids. V was cut by 1 base and J by 0 bases, with 9 bases left in between. Per germline, CDR1 SEHNR and CDR2 FQNEAQ (reference sequence). CDR3 DNA sequence: TGTGCCAGCAGCTTAGAGCCTATGACTAACTATGGCTACACCTTC. This codes for CASSLEPMTNYGYTF.

The chain links TRBV24-1 to TRBJ2-2; possible D gene TRBD2, 5 bases. The CDR3 consists of 17 residues. V dropped 0 bases and J dropped 2 bases, with 12 bases sitting between them. Looked up from germline, CDR1 is KGHDR and CDR2 is SFDVKD. The CDR3 sequence: CATSDLGNEGNTGELFF. Here the CDR3 DNA reads TGTGCCACCAGTGATTTGGGGAACGAGGGAAACACCGGGGAGCTGTTTTTT.

The CDR3 DNA reads as TGTGCCTGGAGTGTAAACGGGTTCTATGGCTACACCTTC. It is translated as CAWSVNGFYGYTF. The chain links TRBV30 to TRBJ1-2; the D is unclear. The V gene's germline CDR1 is GTSNPN and CDR2 SVGIG (reference sequence). The V and J ends lost 0 bases and 4 bases respectively, with 9 bases between them. The CDR3 runs to 13 residues.

The CDR3 sequence: CATSGNRGQGYTF. The CDR3 bases are TGTGCCACCAGTGGGAACCGGGGTCAAGGCTACACCTTC. V usage is TRBV24-1 and J usage is TRBJ1-2, with no clear D. The CDR3 length is 13 residues. The V and J ends lost 5 bases and 8 bases respectively, with 14 bases between them. Germline loops: CDR1 KGHDR, CDR2 SFDVKD.

The chain combines TRBV7-2 with TRBJ1-1; TRBD1 matches 7 bases. Trimming removed 5 bases from V and 1 base from J; junction bases left unmatched: 10. The germline V gene has CDR1 SGHTA and CDR2 FQGNSA. CDR3 length: 16 residues. For the CDR3, the DNA is TGTGCCAGCAGCGCCCGACAGGGTATATGGAACACTGAAGCTTTCTTT. Residues: CASSARQGIWNTEAFF.

This clone was seen only a few times. The chain recombines TRBV5-5 with TRBJ2-2; D possibly corresponds to TRBD1 (5 bases). CDR1 SGHKS and CDR2 YYEKEE come from the germline V gene (reference sequence). V dropped 4 bases and J dropped 3 bases, with 16 bases sitting between them. The CDR3 extends over 16 amino acids. The CDR3 loop reads CASSNVMARDTGELFF. The CDR3 DNA is TGTGCCAGCAGCAATGTAATGGCCAGGGACACCGGGGAGCTGTTTTTT.

V is TRBV11-3 and J is TRBJ2-7; D possibly corresponds to TRBD2 (6 bases). This CDR3 has 20 amino acids. Trimming took 2 bases from V and 2 from J, leaving 28 bases between them. Germline V gene sequence: CDR1 SGHNT, CDR2 YENEEA. CDR3 coding DNA: TGTGCCAGCAGCTTAACCCTGGGACGGCTCCGGTCAAGACTAGCCTACGAGCAGTACTTC. It is translated as CASSLTLGRLRSRLAYEQYF.

The rearrangement joins TRBV6-5 to TRBJ1-1; TRBD1 agrees at 12 bases. Trimming at V came to 3 bases and at J to 8 bases, leaving 10 bases not matched to a gene. This CDR3 is 16 amino acids long. Germline CDR1 and CDR2: MNHEY and SVGAGI. The CDR3 coding sequence is TGTGCCAGCAGTTATTGGGACAGGGGGCCTCTTCGGGAAGCTTTCTTT. Its translation: CASSYWDRGPLREAFF.

On this clone itself: One junction end does not reproduce the germline sequence, and a read error may be involved. V usage is TRBV7-7 and J usage is TRBJ1-5, with D possibly TRBD1 on 6 matching bases. The germline V gene has CDR1 SSHAT and CDR2 FNYEAQ (reference sequence). This CDR3 spans 19 amino acids. CDR3 sequence: CASSPLTGRLQESNQPQHF. DNA of the CDR3: TGTGCTAGCAGCCCTTTGACAGGAAGATTGCAGGAGAGCAATCAGCCCCAGCATTTT.

This clone was recorded only once. The chain has TRBV11-3 and TRBJ2-1; TRBD2 agrees at 13 bases. The CDR3 is 16 amino acids. Per the germline V gene, CDR1 is SGHNT and CDR2 is YENEEA. V gave up 5 bases and J gave up 7 bases; unmatched junction bases: 8. The CDR3 spells CASSKGLAGVGNEQFF. Here the CDR3 DNA reads TGTGCCAGCAGCAAAGGACTAGCGGGAGTAGGGAATGAGCAGTTCTTC.

The chain couples TRBV5-1 to TRBJ2-7; D uncertain. The germline gives CDR1 SGHRS, CDR2 YFSETQ. The V and J ends lost 2 bases and 4 bases respectively, with 7 bases between them. The CDR3 totals 12 residues. Here the CDR3 reads CASSLSQYEQYF. DNA of the CDR3: TGCGCCAGCAGCTTAAGTCAGTACGAGCAGTACTTC.

This clone was recorded only once. The chain carries TRBV6-5 and TRBJ1-1; D may be TRBD1 (6 bases). CDR1 and CDR2 (germline): MNHEY, SVGAGI. V lost 6 bases to trimming and J lost 5 bases, with 19 bases between them. The CDR3 runs to 15 residues. CDR3 DNA: TGTGCCAGCAGCAGCCCCGGACAGTGGAGGACTGAAGCTTTCTTT. Its translation: CASSSPGQWRTEAFF.

This chain uses TRBV6-5 with TRBJ2-1, with 13 bases aligning to TRBD2. The V segment lost 0 bases and the J segment 7 bases; nucleotides outside the gene matches: 3. The CDR3 extends over 16 amino acids. Germline assignment: CDR1 MNHEY and CDR2 SVGAGI. The CDR3 reads CASSYSGTSGNNEQFF. The CDR3 bases are TGTGCCAGCAGTTACTCTGGGACTAGCGGGAATAATGAGCAGTTCTTC.

The V and J genes are TRBV7-6 and TRBJ2-3, with TRBD1 matching 9 bases. CDR1 is SGHVS, CDR2 FNYEAQ, per germline. CDR3 length: 17 residues. Losses at the gene ends were 5 bases for V and 4 bases for J; bases not matched to a gene: 13. The CDR3 sequence: CASSQNTPGQGSDTQYF. The CDR3 bases are TGTGCCAGCAGCCAAAACACACCGGGACAGGGATCAGATACGCAGTATTTT.

V is TRBV7-9 and J is TRBJ2-7, with 9 bases that match TRBD1. V lost 5 bases to trimming and J lost 3 bases; unmatched junction nucleotides: 8. The germline gives CDR1 SEHNR, CDR2 FQNEAQ (reference sequence). This CDR3 contains 15 residues. CDR3 sequence (DNA): TGTGCCAGCAGCCCATGGACAGGGGAAGGCTACGAGCAGTACTTC. This gives the protein CASSPWTGEGYEQYF.

This clone has a handful of counts. This rearrangement joins TRBV5-1 to TRBJ2-1, with TRBD2 matching over 8 bases. CDR3 length: 15 residues. Germline CDR1 reads SGHRS; CDR2 reads YFSETQ. With V trimmed by 5 bases and J by 2 bases, 6 bases remained unmatched. This chain's CDR3 is CASRRSGDTYNEQFF. For the CDR3, the DNA is TGCGCCAGCAGACGTAGCGGGGACACCTACAATGAGCAGTTCTTC. The variable domain in full, with the rest retrieved from reference TRBV5-1 and TRBJ2-1, is KAGVTQTPRYLIKTRGQQVTLSCSPISGHRSVSWYQQTPGQGLQFLFEYFSETQRNKGNFPGRFSGRQFSNSRSEMNVSTLELGDSALYLCASRRSGDTYNEQFFGPGTRLTVL.

The rearrangement uses TRBV10-3 and TRBJ2-7, with a possible D match to TRBD2 (5 bases). The germline V and J ends were trimmed by 7 bases and 0 bases, with 28 bases remaining between them. This CDR3 has 19 amino acids. Germline-derived CDR1 and CDR2 are ENHRY and SYGVKD. The CDR3 nucleotides are TGTGCCATCACGTCCAGCTTTGTGCGTTCGGGGTCGGGCTCCTACGAGCAGTACTTC. This sequence encodes CAITSSFVRSGSGSYEQYF.